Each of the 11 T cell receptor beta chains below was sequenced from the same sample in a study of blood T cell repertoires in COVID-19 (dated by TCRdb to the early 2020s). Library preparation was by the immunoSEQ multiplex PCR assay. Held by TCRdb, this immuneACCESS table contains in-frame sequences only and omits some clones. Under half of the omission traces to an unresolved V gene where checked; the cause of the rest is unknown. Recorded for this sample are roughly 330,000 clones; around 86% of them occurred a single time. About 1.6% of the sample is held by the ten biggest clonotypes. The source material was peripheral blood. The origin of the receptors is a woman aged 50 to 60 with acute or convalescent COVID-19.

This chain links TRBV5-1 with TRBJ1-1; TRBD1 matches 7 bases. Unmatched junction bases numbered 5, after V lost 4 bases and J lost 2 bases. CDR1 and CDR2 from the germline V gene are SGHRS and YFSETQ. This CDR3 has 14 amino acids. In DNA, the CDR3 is TGCGCCAGCAGCATGGGACAGATTAACACTGAAGCTTTCTTT. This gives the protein CASSMGQINTEAFF.

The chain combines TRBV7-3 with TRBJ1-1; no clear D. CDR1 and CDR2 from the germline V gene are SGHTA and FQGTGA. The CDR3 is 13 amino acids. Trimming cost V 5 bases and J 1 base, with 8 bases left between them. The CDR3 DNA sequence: TGTGCCAGCAGCCCCCCCGGGAACACTGAAGCTTTCTTT. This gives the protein CASSPPGNTEAFF.

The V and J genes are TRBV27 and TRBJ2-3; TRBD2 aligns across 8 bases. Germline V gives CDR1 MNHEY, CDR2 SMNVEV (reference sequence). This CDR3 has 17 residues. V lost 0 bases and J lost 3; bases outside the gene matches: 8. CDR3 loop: CASSLSGGDAWTDTQYF. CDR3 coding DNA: TGTGCCAGCAGTTTATCCGGGGGGGACGCGTGGACAGATACGCAGTATTTT.

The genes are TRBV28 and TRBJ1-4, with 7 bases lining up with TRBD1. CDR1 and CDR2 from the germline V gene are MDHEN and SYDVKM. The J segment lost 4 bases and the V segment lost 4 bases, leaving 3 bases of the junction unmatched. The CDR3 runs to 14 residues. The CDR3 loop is CASSYQGDNEKLFF. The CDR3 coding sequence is TGTGCCAGCAGTTATCAGGGGGATAATGAAAAACTGTTTTTT.

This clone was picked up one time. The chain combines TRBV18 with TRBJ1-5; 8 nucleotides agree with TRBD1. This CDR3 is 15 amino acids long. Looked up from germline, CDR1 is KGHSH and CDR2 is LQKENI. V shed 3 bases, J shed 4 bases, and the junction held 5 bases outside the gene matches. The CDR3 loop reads CASSPEGQGNQPQHF. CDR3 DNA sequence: TGTGCCAGCTCACCTGAAGGACAGGGAAATCAGCCCCAGCATTTT. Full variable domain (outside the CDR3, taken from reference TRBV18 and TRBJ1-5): NAGVMQNPRHLVRRRGQEARLRCSPMKGHSHVYWYRQLPEEGLKFMVYLQKENIIDESGMPKERFSAEFPKEGPSILRIQQVVRGDSAAYFCASSPEGQGNQPQHFGDGTRLSIL.

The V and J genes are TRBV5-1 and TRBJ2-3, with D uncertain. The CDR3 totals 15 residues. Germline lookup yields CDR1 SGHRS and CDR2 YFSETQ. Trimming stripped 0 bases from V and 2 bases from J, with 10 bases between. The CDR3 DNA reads TGCGCCAGCAGCTTGGCCCCTTCCTACACAGATACGCAGTATTTT. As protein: CASSLAPSYTDTQYF. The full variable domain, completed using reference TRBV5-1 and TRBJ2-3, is KAGVTQTPRYLIKTRGQQVTLSCSPISGHRSVSWYQQTPGQGLQFLFEYFSETQRNKGNFPGRFSGRQFSNSRSEMNVSTLELGDSALYLCASSLAPSYTDTQYFGPGTRLTVL.

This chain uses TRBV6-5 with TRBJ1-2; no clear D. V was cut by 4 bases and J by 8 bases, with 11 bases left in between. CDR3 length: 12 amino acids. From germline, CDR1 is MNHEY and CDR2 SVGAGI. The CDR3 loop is CASSSTYSGYTF. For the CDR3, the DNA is TGTGCCAGCAGTTCGACGTATAGCGGCTACACCTTC.

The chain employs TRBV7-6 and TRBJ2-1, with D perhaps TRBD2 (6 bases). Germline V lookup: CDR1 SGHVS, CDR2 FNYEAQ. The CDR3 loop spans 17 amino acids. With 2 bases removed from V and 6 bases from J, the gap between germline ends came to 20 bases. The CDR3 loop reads CASSLWSRDPPSNEQFF. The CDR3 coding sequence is TGTGCCAGCAGCTTATGGTCGCGGGACCCACCTAGCAATGAGCAGTTCTTC.

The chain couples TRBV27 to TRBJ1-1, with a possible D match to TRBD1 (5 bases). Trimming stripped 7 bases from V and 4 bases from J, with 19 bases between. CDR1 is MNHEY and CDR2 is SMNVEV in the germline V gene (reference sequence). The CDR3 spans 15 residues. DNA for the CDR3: TGTGCCAGCAAACTCGGTTGGGGCCCCTTCACTGAAGCTTTCTTT. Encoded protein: CASKLGWGPFTEAFF.

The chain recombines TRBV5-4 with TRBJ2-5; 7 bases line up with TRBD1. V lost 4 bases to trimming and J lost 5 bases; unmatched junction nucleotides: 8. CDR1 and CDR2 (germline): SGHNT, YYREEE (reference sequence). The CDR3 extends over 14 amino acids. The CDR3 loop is CASSESQGRETQYF. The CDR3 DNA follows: TGTGCCAGCAGCGAATCACAGGGGCGGGAGACCCAGTACTTC.

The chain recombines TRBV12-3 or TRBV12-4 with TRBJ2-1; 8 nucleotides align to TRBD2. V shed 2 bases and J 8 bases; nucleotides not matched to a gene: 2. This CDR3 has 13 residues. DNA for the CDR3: TGTGCCAGCAGTTTAAGGACTAGCCATGAGCAGTTCTTC. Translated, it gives CASSLRTSHEQFF.